One sample yielded the 27 T cell receptor beta chains listed below, sequenced in a study of CD8 T cells in ankylosing spondylitis. TCRdb used MiXCR to reprocess the 5' RACE reads, holding one entry per CDR3 protein. The top ten clones hold approximately 3% of a sample with about 130,000 distinct CDR3 sequences, roughly 13% of them seen once. The sequenced sample was blood, either unsorted or a sorted T cell fraction (not recorded which). The origin of the receptors is a female donor with ankylosing spondylitis or in good health (not recorded which).

The sample holds many counts of this clonotype. J is TRBJ2-3 and V is TRBV5-5; 9 bases match TRBD1. This CDR3 has 15 amino acids. Germline CDR1 SGHKS, CDR2 YYEKEE (reference sequence). V shed 4 bases and J 2 bases; nucleotides not matched to a gene: 5. CDR3 DNA: TGTGCCAGCAGCCAAGGGACAGGGCCCACAGATACGCAGTATTTT. Translating gives CASSQGTGPTDTQYF.

This clonotype was observed a few times. The chain carries TRBV7-2 and TRBJ2-1; D possibly corresponds to TRBD2 (5 bases). The CDR3 loop spans 16 amino acids. Trimming shortened V by 0 bases and J by 0 bases, and 9 bases separated the two germline ends. Germline CDR1 is SGHTA and CDR2 is FQGNSA. CDR3 nucleotide sequence: TGTGCCAGCAGCTTAGCTCCTGGGAGCTCCTACAATGAGCAGTTCTTC. It codes for CASSLAPGSSYNEQFF.

The chain couples TRBV7-8 to TRBJ1-4; D gene ambiguous. Trimming cost V 2 bases and J 5 bases, with 12 bases left between them. The CDR3 extends over 15 amino acids. CDR1 is SGHVS, CDR2 FQNEAQ, per germline. CDR3 amino acids: CASSLSAQTNEKLFF. CDR3 DNA: TGTGCCAGCAGCTTAAGCGCACAGACGAATGAAAAACTGTTTTTT.

As for this clonotype: Sequence at one end of the junction differs from germline and may be a read error. The V gene is TRBV7-9, the J gene TRBJ2-7, with D uncertain. Germline V CDR1 and CDR2: SEHNR, FQNEAQ (reference sequence). This CDR3 region has 13 residues. CDR3: CASSLGLFDEQHF. For the CDR3, the DNA is TGTGCCAGCAGCTTAGGTCTCTTTGACGAGCAGCACTTC.

About this clonotype: Since a much larger clone is just one base distant, this may be a read error. The V call is TRBV2, the J call TRBJ1-5; 7 bases match TRBD1. This CDR3 has 14 residues. Germline CDR1 is SNHLY and CDR2 is FYNNEI. V dropped 5 bases and J dropped 3; count of bases not matched to a gene: 4. This chain's CDR3 is CASSPQGDNQPQHF. In nucleotides, the CDR3 is TGTGCCAGCAGTCCTCAGGGGGACAATCAGCCCCAGCATTTT.

This clonotype was picked up a small number of times. CDR3 in DNA: TGTGCCACCTCGGAGAGCACAGATACGCAGTATTTT. It yields the protein CATSESTDTQYF. The chain links TRBV24-1 to TRBJ2-3; unclear D gene. The germline V gene has CDR1 KGHDR and CDR2 SFDVKD. The CDR3 runs to 12 residues. Trimming shortened V by 9 bases and J by 0 bases, and 6 bases separated the two germline ends.

This clonotype was recorded at least ten times. The DNA of the CDR3 is TGTGCCAGCTCACCGGGCTTTACCACTGAAGCTTTCTTT. The encoded protein is CASSPGFTTEAFF. V and J are TRBV18 and TRBJ1-1; no clear D gene. Trimming left V 3 bases short and J 4 bases short, with 9 bases between. The CDR3 consists of 13 residues. From germline, CDR1 is KGHSH and CDR2 LQKENI.

This clonotype has a count of ten or more. V gene TRBV5-6 combines with J gene TRBJ2-7; D gene unclear. Trimming removed 4 bases from V and 4 bases from J, with 9 bases in between. The germline V gene encodes CDR1 SGHDT and CDR2 YYEEEE. This CDR3 is built from 12 residues. The CDR3 DNA reads as TGTGCCAGCAGCCTTTTCGCGTACGAGCAGTACTTC. The encoded protein is CASSLFAYEQYF.

This clonotype was counted between two and nine times. This chain links TRBV21-1 with TRBJ1-3; TRBD1 reflects the table's D call only, with no check against the DNA. TRBV21-1 is labeled a pseudogene. The CDR3 runs to 15 residues. The chain's CDR3 is CAQRTRLGTGNTIYF. CDR3 coding DNA: TGTGCCCAACGGACACGGTTGGGTACTGGAAACACCATATATTTT.

This chain uses TRBV20-1 with TRBJ2-5; 9 bases map to TRBD2. The ends lost 4 bases at V and 5 bases at J; junction bases unmatched: 11. Germline loops: CDR1 DFQATT, CDR2 SNEGSKA (reference sequence). The CDR3 covers 15 residues. This chain's CDR3 is CSAINSGRLLETQYF. The CDR3 DNA is TGCAGTGCTATAAACAGCGGGAGGCTTCTTGAGACCCAGTACTTC.

The gene calls are TRBV7-2 and TRBJ2-7; 8 bases are a match to TRBD2. Germline loops: CDR1 SGHTA, CDR2 FQGNSA. With 0 bases clipped from V and 4 bases from J, the junction kept 8 bases outside the gene matches. The CDR3 is 16 amino acids. CDR3 DNA sequence: TGTGCCAGCAGCTTAGCGGGGGAGCGGGGGAGGTACGAGCAGTACTTC. This gives the protein CASSLAGERGRYEQYF.

This clonotype has a count of ten or more. The chain couples TRBV2 to TRBJ2-7; tentative D call: TRBD2 (6 bases). CDR3 length: 12 residues. Germline values: CDR1 SNHLY, CDR2 FYNNEI. The ends were cut back, 3 bases at V and 7 bases at J, with 10 bases in the middle. The DNA of the CDR3 is TGTGCCAGCAGTGATCTCGGGGGAGAGCAGTACTTC. As protein: CASSDLGGEQYF.

The table lists this clonotype with many counts. The V call is TRBV20-1, the J call TRBJ1-6; no reliable D call. The CDR3 contains 13 residues. Germline V gene data show CDR1 as DFQATT and CDR2 as SNEGSKA (reference sequence). V was shortened by 7 bases and J by 7 bases, with 14 bases between the two germline ends. The CDR3: CSVAVIGNSPLHF. The CDR3 bases are TGCAGTGTAGCGGTTATAGGCAATTCACCCCTCCACTTT.

V is TRBV9 and J is TRBJ2-1; 10 bases agree with TRBD2. After removal of 4 bases from V and 4 bases from J, the junction contained 2 bases not matched to a gene. This CDR3 contains 14 residues. Germline values: CDR1 SGDLS, CDR2 YYNGEE. Here the CDR3 reads CASSQRGGYNEQFF. In DNA form, the CDR3 reads TGTGCCAGCAGCCAGCGGGGGGGGTACAATGAGCAGTTCTTC.

This clonotype has just a few counts. The DNA for the CDR3 is TGTGCCAGCTCACCCATTGCTAGCGCCGACTACGAGCAGTACTTC. It specifies CASSPIASADYEQYF. The gene calls are TRBV18 and TRBJ2-7, with TRBD2 as a possible D gene (6 bases). This CDR3 is built from 15 residues. Germline assignment: CDR1 KGHSH and CDR2 LQKENI. Trimming left V 3 bases short and J 3 bases short, with 15 bases between.

This clonotype turned up a few times. The V call is TRBV5-1, the J call TRBJ2-1, with 13 bases lining up with TRBD2. CDR1 is SGHRS and CDR2 is YFSETQ in the germline V gene. Losses at the gene ends were 4 bases for V and 6 bases for J; bases not matched to a gene: 7. CDR3 length: 16 amino acids. The CDR3 DNA sequence: TGCGCCAGCAGCAGCCTCGGGACTAGCGGGACCAATGAGCAGTTCTTC. Residues: CASSSLGTSGTNEQFF.

Worth noting for this clonotype: One base away lies a much larger clone, so this may be a sequencing read error. This chain links TRBV5-1 with TRBJ2-7; 8 positions agree with TRBD2. There are 18 residues in the CDR3. V shed 2 bases and J 6 bases; nucleotides not matched to a gene: 19. CDR1 and CDR2 from the germline V gene are SGHRS and YFSETQ. CDR3 coding DNA: TGCGCCAGCAGCTTCGGACGGGACAAAGCGGGAGCAACCCGCGAGCAGTACTTC. It specifies CASSFGRDKAGATREQYF.

There are many counts of this clonotype. The chain recombines TRBV12-3 or TRBV12-4 with TRBJ1-3, with D unclear. The germline V and J ends were trimmed by 6 bases and 0 bases, with 9 bases remaining between them. CDR3 length equals 14 residues. The CDR3, as DNA: TGTGCCAGCAGGGAGCTGCTCTCTGGAAACACCATATATTTT. Translation gives CASRELLSGNTIYF.

This clonotype was counted ten times or more. J is TRBJ2-7 and V is TRBV7-9; 11 positions match TRBD2. The CDR3 spans 16 residues. Germline V gene lookup returns CDR1 SEHNR and CDR2 FQNEAQ (reference sequence). The V gene end was trimmed by 0 bases and the J gene end by 4 bases; junction bases not matched to a gene: 5. Here the CDR3 DNA reads TGTGCCAGCAGCTTAGCAACTAGCGGGGGATTGTACGAGCAGTACTTC. Translated, it gives CASSLATSGGLYEQYF.

This clonotype was seen only a few times. The chain recombines TRBV12-3 or TRBV12-4 with TRBJ2-7; D possibly corresponds to TRBD2 (5 bases). Trimming cost V 1 base and J 4 bases, with 8 bases left between them. This CDR3 spans 13 amino acids. This chain's CDR3 is CASSLVTGYEQYF. CDR3 nucleotide sequence: TGTGCCAGCAGTTTAGTTACGGGATACGAGCAGTACTTC.

This chain joins TRBV11-2 and TRBJ2-7; the D gene could be TRBD1 or TRBD2 (6 bases each). Germline V gene data show CDR1 as SGHAT and CDR2 as FQNNGV. CDR3 length equals 17 residues. The V end lost 4 bases, the J end lost 2 bases, and 21 bases lay between the germline ends. The CDR3 DNA is TGTGCCAGCAGCTCCCTTAGTAGCGGAGGGGGTACCTACGAGCAGTACTTC. As protein: CASSSLSSGGGTYEQYF. The variable domain in full, completed from reference TRBV11-2 and TRBJ2-7, reads EAGVAQSPRYKIIEKRQSVAFWCNPISGHATLYWYQQILGQGPKLLIQFQNNGVVDDSQLPKDRFSAERLKGVDSTLKIQPAKLEDSAVYLCASSSLSSGGGTYEQYFGPGTRLTVT.

This clonotype was counted only a few times. V and J are TRBV20-1 and TRBJ2-1; 11 bases match TRBD2. The CDR3 has 15 residues. Trimming removed 0 bases from V and 6 bases from J; junction bases left unmatched: 4. Germline assignment: CDR1 DFQATT and CDR2 SNEGSKA (reference sequence). The DNA for the CDR3 is TGCAGTGCTAGAGATCCACTAGCGGGAGTCAATGAGCAGTTCTTC. This gives the protein CSARDPLAGVNEQFF.

This clonotype came up a few times. The rearrangement uses TRBV5-5 and TRBJ1-4, with TRBD1 matching 8 bases. The CDR3 loop spans 16 amino acids. The trim removed 0 bases at V and 8 bases at J, leaving 9 bases unmatched. Germline-derived CDR1 and CDR2 are SGHKS and YYEKEE (reference sequence). As DNA, the CDR3 is TGTGCCAGCAGCTTGGTGGAGCCAGGGGGCTCGGAAAAACTGTTTTTT. Translation: CASSLVEPGGSEKLFF.

The chain recombines TRBV12-3 or TRBV12-4 with TRBJ2-7; a possible D gene is TRBD1 (6 bases). V lost 10 bases and J 2 bases, leaving 18 bases between the germline ends. This CDR3 comprises 14 residues. CDR3 loop: CATAKESGAYEQYF. CDR3 in DNA: TGTGCCACCGCAAAGGAGTCAGGGGCCTACGAGCAGTACTTC.

This clonotype was counted only a few times. The rearrangement links TRBV9 to TRBJ2-1; D is possibly TRBD1 (6 bases). Germline lookup yields CDR1 SGDLS and CDR2 YYNGEE. The CDR3 runs 14 residues. The ends were cut back, 4 bases at V and 3 bases at J, with 11 bases in the middle. The CDR3 loop reads CASSSPGHYNEQFF. Here the CDR3 DNA reads TGTGCCAGCAGCTCACCGGGACACTACAATGAGCAGTTCTTC.

This clonotype was counted many times. This chain connects TRBV20-1 to TRBJ2-3; no definite D call. The CDR3 is 12 residues long. Germline CDR1 reads DFQATT; CDR2 reads SNEGSKA (reference sequence). The V end was cut by 2 bases, the J end by 7 bases, with 10 bases between. CDR3 sequence (DNA): TGCAGTGCTAGATTAGACCCTAATACGCAGTATTTT. As protein: CSARLDPNTQYF.

The chain joins TRBV11-3 to TRBJ2-5; D possibly uses TRBD1 or TRBD2 (5 bases each). This CDR3 spans 13 amino acids. CDR1 is SGHNT, CDR2 YENEEA, per germline. Trimming removed 5 bases from V and 5 bases from J, with 12 bases in between. The CDR3 nucleotides are TGTGCCAGCAGCCGGGGCGTTTCTGAGACCCAGTACTTC. Protein product: CASSRGVSETQYF.